The 5 T cell receptor beta chains listed next were all sequenced from one sample in a study of molecular identifiers for immune sequencing clone quantification. TCRdb re-called the PCR reads through MiXCR, storing one row per CDR3 protein. The table has some 320,000 distinct CDR3 sequences, about 22% seen once. Sequenced input: naive CD8+ T cells from blood, with Jurkat cell RNA spiked in. The subset: FACS-sorted CD8+CD4-CCR7+CD45RA+ naive T cells. The source is a human donor in good health. Some libraries in this study had Jurkat cell RNA spiked in.

As for this clonotype: A single base separates this from a much larger clone, so it may be a read error. This sequence joins TRBV13 and TRBJ1-1; D gene unclear. In germline, CDR1 is PRHDT, CDR2 FYEKMQ (reference sequence). V lost 5 bases and J lost 3, with 16 bases in between. The CDR3 runs to 15 residues. The CDR3 DNA follows: TGTGCCAGCAGCCAACGCCCCGGAGCAGACACTGAAGCTTTCTTT. It encodes CASSQRPGADTEAFF.

This clonotype occurred many times. CDR3 in DNA: TGTGCCAGCCAGATCAGTACTGAAGCTTTCTTT. Protein product: CASQISTEAFF. V gene TRBV12-3 or TRBV12-4 combines with J gene TRBJ1-1; D is unresolved. Trimming took 8 bases from V and 5 from J, leaving 9 bases between them. The CDR3 extends over 11 amino acids.

There are many counts of this clonotype. The CDR3 nucleotides read TGTGCCAGCAGCTTACGCGGTGGATCCACAGATACGCAGTATTTT. Amino acids: CASSLRGGSTDTQYF. This chain links TRBV7-7 with TRBJ2-3; no clear D. Between the trimmed V and J ends, which lost 2 bases and 2 bases, there was a span of 11 bases. CDR1 and CDR2 (germline): SSHAT, FNYEAQ (reference sequence). This CDR3 contains 15 residues. Looking up the rest from reference TRBV7-7 and TRBJ2-3 gives the full variable domain: GAGVSQSPRYKVTKRGQDVTLRCDPISSHATLYWYQQALGQGPEFLTYFNYEAQPDKSGLPSDRFSAERPEGSISTLTIQRTEQRDSAMYRCASSLRGGSTDTQYFGPGTRLTVL.

The chain uses TRBV4-3 and TRBJ2-7; D is possibly TRBD2 (5 bases). Trimming pared 4 bases from V and 2 bases from J, leaving 15 bases between. CDR1 is LGHNA and CDR2 is YSLEER in the germline V gene. The CDR3 extends over 15 amino acids. CDR3 region: CASSPTAETTYEQYF. The DNA for the CDR3 is TGCGCCAGCAGCCCTACAGCGGAAACTACCTACGAGCAGTACTTC.

This clonotype has at least ten counts. The rearrangement links TRBV13 to TRBJ1-1; TRBD1 matches at 9 bases. The CDR3 spans 14 residues. J lost 4 bases, V lost 5 bases, and 5 bases had no gene match. Germline loops: CDR1 PRHDT, CDR2 FYEKMQ (reference sequence). Here the CDR3 reads CASSHGTGLTEAFF. The CDR3 DNA is TGTGCCAGCAGCCATGGGACAGGGCTCACTGAAGCTTTCTTT.